This T cell receptor (beta chain) stems from a study of blood T cell repertoires in COVID-19. This clone was seen once. Authors' data handling: Estimated nucleated cell counts came from reference gene primer amplification. The data were produced by immunoSEQ multiplex PCR, yet TCRdb's version contains in-frame clones alone and is incomplete. The V and J calls and clone size are taken from that table; D and trimming were inferred from the DNA. The data hold around 160,000 clones, with about nine tenths observed a single time. From germline, CDR1 is MNHEY and CDR2 SVGAGI. CDR3 size: 14 residues. V lost 6 bases to trimming and J lost 5 bases; unmatched junction nucleotides: 8.

The sequenced material came from peripheral blood. This TCR came from a man older than 75 with acute or convalescent COVID-19. V usage is TRBV6-5 and J usage is TRBJ2-5, with 8 nucleotides matching TRBD1. CDR3 sequence reads: CASSRTGLVETQYF. CDR3 nucleotide sequence: TGTGCCAGCAGCCGGACAGGGTTGGTGGAGACCCAGTACTTC.